These T cell receptor beta chains were read from a single sample in a study of blood T cell repertoires in COVID-19. Measured with immunoSEQ multiplex PCR; TCRdb has only the in-frame clones, and not every one. This repertoire shows about 92,000 clones, about 80% found once; its top ten account for 10%. The specimen was peripheral blood. All receptors derive from a woman between 70 and 85 years old with acute or convalescent COVID-19. Both conserved end residues are part of each CDR3. Fields, in order: J gene, V gene, D gene, clone size, CDR3 DNA, CDR3 protein. The D gene is left open where the match is weak. Size values are once, few and many counts, or a class for expanded clones, and some rows have none.

j_call: TRBJ2-5; v_call: TRBV5-4; d_call: .; clone_size: .; cdr3_nt: TGTGCCAGCAGCCCTGGGACTTTACAAGAGACCCAGTACTTC; cdr3_aa: CASSPGTLQETQYF
j_call: TRBJ2-1; v_call: TRBV9; d_call: TRBD2; clone_size: once; cdr3_nt: TGTGCCAGCAGCGCCCCAGCGGGGGCGAACAATGAGCAGTTCTTC; cdr3_aa: CASSAPAGANNEQFF
j_call: TRBJ1-1; v_call: TRBV19; d_call: TRBD1; clone_size: .; cdr3_nt: TGTGCCAGTAGTCCCCCGGGACAGGGGAACACTGAAGCTTTCTTT; cdr3_aa: CASSPPGQGNTEAFF
j_call: TRBJ2-2; v_call: TRBV5-1; d_call: .; clone_size: .; cdr3_nt: TGCGCCAGCAGCTTGGAGGTAGGGGTCACCGGGGAGCTGTTTTTT; cdr3_aa: CASSLEVGVTGELFF
j_call: TRBJ2-7; v_call: TRBV20-1; d_call: .; clone_size: .; cdr3_nt: TGCAGTGCTAGAGATACAGGAGAGCAGTACTTC; cdr3_aa: CSARDTGEQYF
j_call: TRBJ2-1; v_call: TRBV6-5; d_call: .; clone_size: .; cdr3_nt: TGTGCCAGCAGAGGAGCGGCCTACAATGAGCAGTTCTTC; cdr3_aa: CASRGAAYNEQFF
j_call: TRBJ1-1; v_call: TRBV27; d_call: .; clone_size: .; cdr3_nt: TGTGCCAGCAGTCTCGCAGGGTTGAACACTGAAGCTTTCTTT; cdr3_aa: CASSLAGLNTEAFF
j_call: TRBJ2-7; v_call: TRBV12-3/TRBV12-4; d_call: .; clone_size: .; cdr3_nt: TGTGCCAGCAGTTCACAGGGCTACGAGCAGTACTTC; cdr3_aa: CASSSQGYEQYF
j_call: TRBJ1-2; v_call: TRBV6-6; d_call: .; clone_size: .; cdr3_nt: TGTGCCAGCAGTTACGGGGGCGGCTACACCTTC; cdr3_aa: CASSYGGGYTF
j_call: TRBJ1-6; v_call: TRBV4-2; d_call: TRBD1; clone_size: once; cdr3_nt: TGTGCCAGCAGCCAAGATTGGACAGGGGATAGTAATTCACCCCTCCACTTT; cdr3_aa: CASSQDWTGDSNSPLHF
j_call: TRBJ2-5; v_call: TRBV5-1; d_call: .; clone_size: .; cdr3_nt: TGCGCCAGCAGCGGGTTACTACAAGAGACCCAGTACTTC; cdr3_aa: CASSGLLQETQYF
j_call: TRBJ2-7; v_call: TRBV7-9; d_call: .; clone_size: .; cdr3_nt: TGTGCCAGCAGGGGTTCGGGACAAAGCTCTTACGAGCAGTACTTC; cdr3_aa: CASRGSGQSSYEQYF
j_call: TRBJ2-1; v_call: TRBV11-1; d_call: .; clone_size: few; cdr3_nt: TGTGCCAGCAGCTTAGGCTGGAGATATGGCAATGAGCAGTTCTTC; cdr3_aa: CASSLGWRYGNEQFF
j_call: TRBJ1-6; v_call: TRBV14; d_call: TRBD1; clone_size: .; cdr3_nt: TGTGCCAGCAGCGCCCCCGGGACAGGGCTTTCACCCCTCCACTTT; cdr3_aa: CASSAPGTGLSPLHF
j_call: TRBJ2-7; v_call: TRBV28; d_call: TRBD1; clone_size: few; cdr3_nt: TGTGCCAGCAGTCCCCCTGGACAGGGGGCATTGGAGAACGAGCAGTACTTC; cdr3_aa: CASSPPGQGALENEQYF
j_call: TRBJ2-7; v_call: TRBV27; d_call: TRBD2; clone_size: .; cdr3_nt: TGTGCCAGCAGGCTGAGCGGGAAGACCGAGCAGTACTTC; cdr3_aa: CASRLSGKTEQYF
j_call: TRBJ2-7; v_call: TRBV6-5; d_call: .; clone_size: .; cdr3_nt: TGTGCCAGCAGGCGGGACGGCTCCTACGAGCAGTACTTC; cdr3_aa: CASRRDGSYEQYF
j_call: TRBJ1-1; v_call: TRBV9; d_call: TRBD1; clone_size: .; cdr3_nt: TGTGCCAGCAGCTCGGGACAGTCGAACACTGAAGCTTTCTTT; cdr3_aa: CASSSGQSNTEAFF
j_call: TRBJ1-1; v_call: TRBV3-1/TRBV3-2; d_call: .; clone_size: .; cdr3_nt: TGTGCCAGCAGCTCCGGACAGCGGGAAGCTTTCTTT; cdr3_aa: CASSSGQREAFF
j_call: TRBJ1-2; v_call: TRBV3-1/TRBV3-2; d_call: TRBD1; clone_size: .; cdr3_nt: TGTGCCAGCAGCCACCGGACAGGGGATGGCTACACCTTC; cdr3_aa: CASSHRTGDGYTF
j_call: TRBJ2-2; v_call: TRBV4-3; d_call: TRBD1; clone_size: .; cdr3_nt: TGCGCCAGCAGCCACCGACAGGGGCCGGGCACCGGGGAGCTGTTTTTT; cdr3_aa: CASSHRQGPGTGELFF
j_call: TRBJ1-2; v_call: TRBV28; d_call: .; clone_size: .; cdr3_nt: TGTGCCTACAGTTTGGACAGACACTATGGCTACACCTTC; cdr3_aa: CAYSLDRHYGYTF
j_call: TRBJ2-1; v_call: TRBV6-5; d_call: TRBD2; clone_size: .; cdr3_nt: TGTGCCAGCAGTCTAGCGGGAGCCCCAAATGAGCAGTTCTTC; cdr3_aa: CASSLAGAPNEQFF
j_call: TRBJ2-2; v_call: TRBV3-1/TRBV3-2; d_call: .; clone_size: .; cdr3_nt: TGTGCCAGCAGCCCCATGTACAGGGAGCTGTTTTTT; cdr3_aa: CASSPMYRELFF
j_call: TRBJ2-2; v_call: TRBV2; d_call: TRBD2; clone_size: .; cdr3_nt: TGTGCCAGCTTGGAGAGCCCGGGACTAACGAACACCGGGGAGCTGTTTTTT; cdr3_aa: CASLESPGLTNTGELFF
j_call: TRBJ1-1; v_call: TRBV30; d_call: TRBD1; clone_size: .; cdr3_nt: TGTGCCTGGATGGAGGGGGCAAGCAGGACTGAAGCTTTCTTT; cdr3_aa: CAWMEGASRTEAFF
j_call: TRBJ2-2; v_call: TRBV6-5; d_call: TRBD1; clone_size: .; cdr3_nt: TGTGCCAGCAGGGGGACAGAGTCCGGGGAGCTGTTTTTT; cdr3_aa: CASRGTESGELFF
j_call: TRBJ2-7; v_call: TRBV2; d_call: .; clone_size: .; cdr3_nt: TGTGCCAGCAGTGGAAGAGACGAGCAGTACTTC; cdr3_aa: CASSGRDEQYF
j_call: TRBJ1-5; v_call: TRBV9; d_call: .; clone_size: .; cdr3_nt: TGTGCCAGCAGCGTATTCGGCGGGGATCAGCCCCAGCATTTT; cdr3_aa: CASSVFGGDQPQHF